Following are 29 T cell receptor beta chains from one sample sequenced in a study of metastatic and nonmetastatic thyroid tumors. Before thyroid surgery, none of the patients had received any treatment. From the PCR reads, TCRdb re-called clones with MiXCR. The table lists around 12,000 clones, around 40% of them singletons, with approximately 15% in the top ten. Sequencing used tumor tissue. The source of these receptors is a female donor with papillary thyroid cancer or a benign thyroid nodule (not recorded which). Some clones in this sample may be carry-over from other donors' samples.

The V gene is TRBV6-1, the J gene TRBJ2-1, with 9 bases matching TRBD2. From germline, CDR1 is MNHNS and CDR2 SASEGT. This CDR3 spans 14 amino acids. V lost 7 bases, J lost 3 bases, and 4 bases stayed unmatched. Here the CDR3 reads CASKTSGDYNEQFF. The CDR3 DNA sequence: TGTGCCAGCAAGACTAGCGGAGACTACAATGAGCAGTTCTTC.

The V call is TRBV7-9, the J call TRBJ1-2; D is possibly TRBD1 (6 bases). The CDR3 spans 13 residues. Germline assignment: CDR1 SEHNR and CDR2 FQNEAQ (reference sequence). V lost 5 bases, J lost 2 bases, and 9 bases lay in between. The CDR3 loop reads CASSPQGNYGYTF. The CDR3 DNA reads as TGTGCCAGCAGCCCCCAGGGGAACTATGGCTACACCTTC. Looking up the rest from reference TRBV7-9 and TRBJ1-2 gives the full variable domain: DTGVSQNPRHKITKRGQNVTFRCDPISEHNRLYWYRQTLGQGPEFLTYFQNEAQLEKSRLLSDRFSAERPKGSFSTLEIQRTEQGDSAMYLCASSPQGNYGYTFGSGTRLTVV.

This clone occurred a few times. This chain joins TRBV2 and TRBJ1-4, with D perhaps TRBD1 (5 bases). The germline gives CDR1 SNHLY, CDR2 FYNNEI. Trimming cost V 4 bases and J 0 bases, with 9 bases left between them. The CDR3 consists of 15 residues. DNA of the CDR3: TGTGCCAGCAGTGGACAGCTCACAACTAATGAAAAACTGTTTTTT. This sequence encodes CASSGQLTTNEKLFF. The full variable domain, its missing parts supplied by reference TRBV2 and TRBJ1-4, is EPEVTQTPSHQVTQMGQEVILRCVPISNHLYFYWYRQILGQKVEFLVSFYNNEISEKSEIFDDQFSVERPDGSNFTLKIRSTKLEDSAMYFCASSGQLTTNEKLFFGSGTQLSVL.

The CDR3 DNA reads as TGTGCCAGCAGCTTTTCGTCTTTCGAGCAGTACTTC. Encoded protein: CASSFSSFEQYF. This chain links TRBV7-2 with TRBJ2-7, with D unclear. Germline loops: CDR1 SGHTA, CDR2 FQGNSA. CDR3 length: 12 amino acids. V was cut by 3 bases and J by 6 bases, with 9 bases left in between. Looking up the rest from reference TRBV7-2 and TRBJ2-7 gives the full variable domain: GAGVSQSPSNKVTEKGKDVELRCDPISGHTALYWYRQSLGQGLEFLIYFQGNSAPDKSGLPSDRFSAERTGGSVSTLTIQRTQQEDSAVYLCASSFSSFEQYFGPGTRLTVT.

V and J are TRBV6-1 and TRBJ2-7, with unresolved D. With 7 bases removed from V and 7 bases from J, the gap between germline ends came to 11 bases. The CDR3 is 11 residues long. CDR1 is MNHNS and CDR2 is SASEGT in the germline V gene. The CDR3 region has the DNA TGTGCCAGCAAGGGCGAATGGGAGCAGTACTTC. This encodes CASKGEWEQYF.

This sequence joins TRBV6-2 or TRBV6-3 and TRBJ1-2; D gene uncertain. Germline CDR1 reads MNHEY; CDR2 reads SVGEGT. This CDR3 contains 19 residues. V was cut by 6 bases and J by 7 bases, with 33 bases left in between. The CDR3 is CASRTFSSGRIGPMSGYTF. DNA of the CDR3: TGTGCCAGCAGAACGTTTTCTAGTGGAAGGATAGGGCCAATGTCTGGCTACACCTTC.

A few counts support this clone. The chain uses TRBV28 and TRBJ2-7; TRBD1 agrees at 9 bases. The CDR3 has 13 residues. The V segment lost 4 bases and the J segment 5 bases; nucleotides outside the gene matches: 3. Germline values: CDR1 MDHEN, CDR2 SYDVKM. In DNA form, the CDR3 reads TGTGCCAGCAGTTCGGGACAGGGCGACGAGCAGTACTTC. Its protein product is CASSSGQGDEQYF.

Relative to its sample, this clone is large (0.1 to 1%). One end of the junction is discordant with germline, which a read error may explain. The chain links TRBV7-7 to TRBJ2-1; no definite D call. Germline CDR1 is SSHAT and CDR2 is FNYEAQ (reference sequence). The CDR3 runs to 14 residues. The CDR3 DNA reads TGTGCTAGCAGCTTGTTGGGCCAGTACAATGAGCAGTTCTTC. Amino acid sequence: CASSLLGQYNEQFF.

V and J are TRBV27 and TRBJ2-7, with D tentatively TRBD2 (5 bases). The CDR3 runs to 15 residues. Germline lookup yields CDR1 MNHEY and CDR2 SMNVEV (reference sequence). V shed 1 base and J shed 3 bases, with 13 bases lying between them. The CDR3 spells CASSLLPGSGYEQYF. The CDR3 coding sequence is TGTGCCAGCAGTTTATTACCGGGGTCAGGCTACGAGCAGTACTTC.

The table lists this clone with a count of one. The DNA for the CDR3 is TGCGCCAGCAGCTTGGTCCAAACGAACACTGAAGCTTTCTTT. It encodes CASSLVQTNTEAFF. V gene TRBV5-1 combines with J gene TRBJ1-1; D is unresolved. From germline, CDR1 is SGHRS and CDR2 YFSETQ. The CDR3 sequence is 14 residues long. V was trimmed by 0 bases and J by 1 base, leaving 7 bases between them.

V usage is TRBV3-1 and J usage is TRBJ2-1; 8 bases fit TRBD2. From germline, CDR1 is LGHDT and CDR2 YNNKEL (reference sequence). Trimming took 7 bases from V and 6 from J; bases not matched to a gene: 8. The CDR3 spans 14 residues. CDR3 nucleotides: TGTGCCAGCAAAGATACTAGCGGAGTCAATGAGCAGTTCTTC. Protein: CASKDTSGVNEQFF.

Only one count was recorded for this clone. V gene TRBV20-1 combines with J gene TRBJ2-7, with 10 positions matching TRBD2. Unmatched junction bases numbered 6, after V lost 5 bases and J lost 2 bases. There are 14 residues in the CDR3. Germline CDR1 is DFQATT and CDR2 is SNEGSKA (reference sequence). In DNA form, the CDR3 reads TGCAGTGCTCGACTAGCGGGTAGCCCCTACGAGCAGTACTTC. Its protein is CSARLAGSPYEQYF.

A few counts support this clone. J is TRBJ1-2 and V is TRBV27; D unclear. The CDR3 is made up of 12 amino acids. Trimming pared 9 bases from V and 8 bases from J, leaving 16 bases between. Germline V gives CDR1 MNHEY, CDR2 SMNVEV (reference sequence). DNA of the CDR3: TGTGCCAGGGACCCGGGAGGGTACGGCTACACCTTC. Translating it yields CARDPGGYGYTF.

This clone was detected only a few times. This rearrangement joins TRBV5-1 to TRBJ1-2; no clear D. The CDR3 runs 11 residues. Germline V gives CDR1 SGHRS, CDR2 YFSETQ. Trimming pared 2 bases from V and 6 bases from J, leaving 5 bases between. This CDR3 reads CASSFYNGYTF. Here the CDR3 DNA reads TGCGCCAGCAGCTTCTACAATGGCTACACCTTC.

The DNA for the CDR3 is TGTGCCAGCAGCCCGAGACTAGCGGGAGGAGACACCGGGGAGCTGTTTTTT. Translation gives CASSPRLAGGDTGELFF. The gene calls are TRBV9 and TRBJ2-2; 13 nucleotides line up with TRBD2. The CDR3 consists of 17 residues. After removal of 4 bases from V and 3 bases from J, the junction contained 6 bases not matched to a gene. CDR1 and CDR2 (germline): SGDLS, YYNGEE.

Only a few counts were recorded for this clone. The chain carries TRBV6-6 and TRBJ1-5; unclear D gene. Germline-derived CDR1 and CDR2 are MNHNY and SVGAGI (reference sequence). CDR3 length: 14 amino acids. Trimming took 0 bases from V and 10 from J, leaving 13 bases between them. The CDR3 nucleotides are TGTGCCAGCAGTTACTCGAGGTTTGGTAGCCCCCAGCATTTT. Its protein is CASSYSRFGSPQHF.

This clone has more than one count but fewer than ten. The chain uses TRBV6-2 or TRBV6-3 and TRBJ2-3, with TRBD2 as a possible D gene (6 bases). This CDR3 comprises 18 residues. Germline CDR1 reads MNHEY; CDR2 reads SVGEGT. Trimming stripped 1 base from V and 2 bases from J, with 19 bases between. CDR3 amino acids: CASSYFKTGTGDTDTQYF. The CDR3 DNA reads TGTGCCAGCAGTTACTTTAAAACCGGGACTGGAGACACAGATACGCAGTATTTT.

Concerning this clone itself: At one of its ends the junction is not consistent with the germline gene, which may arise from a read error. V gene TRBV20-1 combines with J gene TRBJ2-1; possible D gene TRBD2, 5 bases. From germline, CDR1 is DFQATT and CDR2 SNEGSKA (reference sequence). CDR3 length: 14 amino acids. CDR3 nucleotide sequence: TGCAGTGCCAGAGACTATAAGAACTACAATGAGCAGTTCTTC. Protein sequence: CSARDYKNYNEQFF.

The chain links TRBV7-7 to TRBJ2-1; D is perhaps TRBD2 (6 bases). Germline V gives CDR1 SSHAT, CDR2 FNYEAQ (reference sequence). This CDR3 comprises 12 residues. The CDR3 nucleotides are TGTGCTAGCTCACTAGCTCTCAGGGAGCAGTTCTTC. Protein sequence: CASSLALREQFF.

By share of the sample, this clone is large. CDR3 DNA sequence: TGTGCCACCAGCAGAGGGAGGGCCGGGGGTGATGAGCAGTTCTTC. Translating gives CATSRGRAGGDEQFF. The chain links TRBV15 to TRBJ2-1; a weak D match, TRBD2 (6 bases). The germline V and J ends were trimmed by 1 base and 8 bases, with 15 bases remaining between them. The CDR3 loop spans 15 amino acids. Per the germline V gene, CDR1 is LNHNV and CDR2 is YYDKDF (reference sequence).

This chain's CDR3 is CAWGQGANTEAFF. DNA for the CDR3: TGTGCCTGGGGACAGGGGGCTAACACTGAAGCTTTCTTT. The genes are TRBV30 and TRBJ1-1; 11 bases map to TRBD1. With 5 bases clipped from V and 2 bases from J, the junction kept 1 base outside the gene matches. Germline CDR1 GTSNPN, CDR2 SVGIG (reference sequence). The length of the CDR3 is 13 residues.

The rearrangement joins TRBV6-2 or TRBV6-3 to TRBJ2-7; TRBD2 aligns across 10 bases. The CDR3 has 17 residues. The J segment lost 6 bases and the V segment lost 2 bases, leaving 13 bases of the junction unmatched. Germline V gives CDR1 MNHEY, CDR2 SVGEGT. The CDR3 DNA is TGTGCCAGCAGTTACGCCTCCCCAGGTAGACTAGCGGGCGAGCAGTACTTC. Protein product: CASSYASPGRLAGEQYF.

This sequence joins TRBV30 and TRBJ1-6; no definite D call. Looked up from germline, CDR1 is GTSNPN and CDR2 is SVGIG (reference sequence). Trimming shortened V by 4 bases and J by 7 bases, and 5 bases separated the two germline ends. This CDR3 is 11 amino acids long. CDR3 bases: TGTGCCTGGACCCTAAATTCACCCCTCCACTTT. This encodes CAWTLNSPLHF.

This clone was observed at least ten times. This could be a read error, since a much larger clone is one nucleotide away. The gene calls are TRBV2 and TRBJ2-7; D may be TRBD2 (5 bases). This CDR3 comprises 12 residues. V lost 11 bases, J lost 6 bases, and 17 bases lay in between. Germline V gives CDR1 SNHLY, CDR2 FYNNEI. CDR3 nucleotides: TGTGCCGCCTCCGGAGGACCTGGCGAGCAGTACTTC. This codes for CAASGGPGEQYF.

This chain uses TRBV5-1 with TRBJ2-3, with 10 bases fitting TRBD2. Losses at the gene ends were 4 bases for V and 4 bases for J; bases not matched to a gene: 9. The CDR3 sequence is 16 residues long. Germline loops: CDR1 SGHRS, CDR2 YFSETQ. This CDR3 is CASSPKASGGADTQYF. CDR3 nucleotide sequence: TGCGCCAGCAGCCCCAAGGCAAGCGGGGGGGCAGATACGCAGTATTTT. Based on the CDR3 plus reference TRBV5-1 and TRBJ2-3, the full variable domain is KAGVTQTPRYLIKTRGQQVTLSCSPISGHRSVSWYQQTPGQGLQFLFEYFSETQRNKGNFPGRFSGRQFSNSRSEMNVSTLELGDSALYLCASSPKASGGADTQYFGPGTRLTVL.

The chain uses TRBV9 and TRBJ2-7; D remains ambiguous. Deletions cut 3 bases from V and 5 bases from J, with 15 bases between. There are 14 residues in the CDR3. Germline V CDR1 and CDR2: SGDLS, YYNGEE. The CDR3 is CASSAPSQPDEQYF. CDR3 nucleotides: TGTGCCAGCAGCGCGCCGAGCCAGCCGGACGAGCAGTACTTC.

This chain uses TRBV19 with TRBJ2-7; 10 bases map to TRBD1. V shed 7 bases, J shed 4 bases, and the junction held 10 bases outside the gene matches. CDR1 is LNHDA and CDR2 is SQIVND in the germline V gene (reference sequence). The CDR3 extends over 15 amino acids. Written as DNA, the CDR3 is TGTGCCAGTACCCCGGGACAGGGGACCTTTTACGAGCAGTACTTC. Translating gives CASTPGQGTFYEQYF. Supplemented by reference TRBV19 and TRBJ2-7, the full variable domain reads DGGITQSPKYLFRKEGQNVTLSCEQNLNHDAMYWYRQDPGQGLRLIYYSQIVNDFQKGDIAEGYSVSREKKESFPLTVTSAQKNPTAFYLCASTPGQGTFYEQYFGPGTRLTVT.

The chain is built from TRBV2 and TRBJ1-1, with D tentatively TRBD1 (6 bases). Per germline, CDR1 SNHLY and CDR2 FYNNEI. The V gene lost 4 bases and the J gene lost 4 bases, with 10 bases spanning the gap. The CDR3 totals 13 residues. The CDR3 spells CASSAGVVTEAFF. In DNA, the CDR3 is TGTGCCAGCAGTGCAGGGGTAGTCACTGAAGCTTTCTTT.

The chain is built from TRBV25-1 and TRBJ2-5, with 9 bases fitting TRBD2. V shed 3 bases and J 8 bases; nucleotides not matched to a gene: 16. The CDR3 sequence is 17 residues long. Germline V gives CDR1 MGHDK, CDR2 SYGVNS. This CDR3 is CASSEPTGGRGWVTQYF. For the CDR3, the DNA is TGTGCCAGCAGTGAGCCGACTGGCGGGAGGGGTTGGGTTACCCAGTACTTC.